Listed below are T cell receptor beta chains from one sample, sequenced in a study of cytomegalovirus exposure and HLA in healthy donors. Only in-frame clones appear in the TCRdb table, and some are missing; sequencing was by immunoSEQ multiplex PCR. The sample shows 95,000 to 150,000 clones, around three fifths of them seen only once. Sequencing input: PBMCs. These receptors originate from a woman between 35 and 50 years old in good health and CMV-seropositive. Each CDR3 is given with its conserved first and last residue. The order of the fields is clone size, J gene, D gene, V gene, CDR3 length, CDR3 protein, CDR3 DNA. D genes are given only for firm matches. Only part of the rows carry a size: once, few, many, or a class if the clone is expanded.

once TRBJ2-3 TRBD1 TRBV29-1 16 CSVIVPRQGERDTQYF TGCAGCGTCATTGTTCCCCGACAGGGGGAAAGAGATACGCAGTATTTT
. TRBJ2-3 TRBD2 TRBV20-1 11 CSARSGTSGGF TGCAGTGCTAGATCCGGGACTAGCGGCGGGTTT
. TRBJ2-5 TRBD2 TRBV2 14 CASSSGGASETQYF TGTGCCAGCTCCAGCGGGGGGGCTTCGGAGACCCAGTACTTC
. TRBJ2-5 TRBD1 TRBV10-3 13 CAIRGQPQETQYF TGTGCCATCAGGGGACAGCCCCAAGAGACCCAGTACTTC
. TRBJ2-3 . TRBV12-5 13 CASGLPNTDTQYF TGTGCTAGTGGTTTGCCTAACACAGATACGCAGTATTTT
few TRBJ2-3 TRBD2 TRBV28 19 CASSLWPGLAGPSTDTQYF TGTGCCAGCAGTTTATGGCCGGGACTAGCGGGACCTAGCACAGATACGCAGTATTTT
. TRBJ1-4 . TRBV21-1 17 CASSIAGTGRWNEKLFF TGTGCCAGCAGCATCGCCGGAACAGGGAGATGGAATGAAAAACTGTTTTTT
. TRBJ2-1 . TRBV9 16 CASSGHSQGFPREQFF TGTGCCAGCAGCGGTCATTCACAGGGTTTCCCTCGGGAGCAGTTCTTC
. TRBJ1-1 . TRBV7-9 18 CASSLAFRRGMGNTEAFF TGTGCCAGCAGCTTAGCATTTAGAAGGGGTATGGGGAACACTGAAGCTTTCTTT
. TRBJ2-7 . TRBV28 17 CASSSTLGLPGADEQYF TGTGCCAGCAGTTCCACCCTCGGACTACCTGGAGCGGACGAGCAGTACTTC